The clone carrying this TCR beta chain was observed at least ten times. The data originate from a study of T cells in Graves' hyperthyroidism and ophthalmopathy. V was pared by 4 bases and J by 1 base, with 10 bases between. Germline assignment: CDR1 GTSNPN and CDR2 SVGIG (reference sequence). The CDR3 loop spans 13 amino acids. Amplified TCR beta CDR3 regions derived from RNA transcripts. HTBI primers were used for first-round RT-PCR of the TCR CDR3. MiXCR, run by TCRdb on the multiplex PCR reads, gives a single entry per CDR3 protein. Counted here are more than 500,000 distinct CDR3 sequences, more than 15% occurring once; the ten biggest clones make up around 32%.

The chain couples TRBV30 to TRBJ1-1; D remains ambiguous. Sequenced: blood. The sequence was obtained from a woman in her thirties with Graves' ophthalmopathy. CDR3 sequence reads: CAWTARGNTEAFF. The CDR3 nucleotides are TGTGCCTGGACCGCCAGAGGGAACACTGAAGCTTTCTTT.